This T cell receptor beta chain emerged from a study of cytomegalovirus exposure and HLA in healthy donors. Trimming left V 5 bases short and J 9 bases short, with 17 bases between. CDR1 and CDR2 from the germline V gene are LNHDA and SQIVND (reference sequence). This CDR3 comprises 15 residues. PCR involved 60 Vbeta and 13 Jbeta primers. Sequencing used immunoSEQ multiplex PCR; TCRdb keeps in-frame clones, though not all of them. The sample consists of over 70,000 clones, nearly 80% of them appearing once. Input material: PBMCs. This chain uses TRBV19 with TRBJ1-6; a weak D match, TRBD1 (6 bases). The sequence was obtained from a woman between 45 and 60 years old in good health and CMV-seropositive. The CDR3 loop is CASSSSGARGSPLHF. CDR3 sequence (DNA): TGTGCCAGTAGTTCATCCGGGGCCAGGGGTTCACCCCTCCACTTT.